These 30 T cell receptor beta chains were sequenced from one sample in a study of metastatic and nonmetastatic thyroid tumors. TCRdb re-called clones via MiXCR from the PCR reads. The sample records fewer than 15,000 clones, around a quarter being singletons. Every patient was untreated before thyroid surgery. The sample comprised tumor tissue. Receptors originate from a female donor with papillary thyroid cancer or a benign thyroid nodule (not recorded which). Some clones in this sample may be carry-over from other donors' samples.

Relative to its sample, this clone is medium-sized. The rearrangement joins TRBV2 to TRBJ2-2; TRBD1 matches 9 bases. CDR3 size: 15 residues. With 6 bases clipped from V and 7 bases from J, the junction kept 9 bases outside the gene matches. Germline lookup yields CDR1 SNHLY and CDR2 FYNNEI. The DNA for the CDR3 is TGTGCCAGCAGATTGGGACAGGGCTACAACGGGGAGCTGTTTTTT. Protein product: CASRLGQGYNGELFF.

This clone was found a few times. The chain has TRBV2 and TRBJ2-1; D remains unclear. CDR1 SNHLY and CDR2 FYNNEI come from the germline V gene. The V end lost 4 bases, the J end lost 4 bases, and 14 bases lay between the germline ends. The CDR3 runs to 15 residues. The CDR3 nucleotides read TGTGCCAGCAGTGGCCGATTAGGGATTTACAATGAGCAGTTCTTC. It is translated as CASSGRLGIYNEQFF.

Sample share makes this clone medium-sized. The chain links TRBV5-6 to TRBJ1-2, with unresolved D. This CDR3 comprises 13 residues. The germline V gene has CDR1 SGHDT and CDR2 YYEEEE. Trimming took 0 bases from V and 7 from J, leaving 10 bases between them. The CDR3 sequence is CASSLGSDFGYTF. CDR3 bases: TGTGCCAGCAGCTTGGGGAGCGACTTTGGCTACACCTTC.

The V gene is TRBV3-1, the J gene TRBJ1-1, with D perhaps matching TRBD1 (6 bases). Germline V gene data show CDR1 as LGHDT and CDR2 as YNNKEL (reference sequence). The CDR3 consists of 14 residues. Trimming took 4 bases from V and 5 from J, leaving 14 bases between them. The CDR3 is CASSPRGGGTEAFF. In DNA form, the CDR3 reads TGTGCCAGCAGCCCCCGAGGGGGAGGGACTGAAGCTTTCTTT. Variable domain in full (rest from reference TRBV3-1 and TRBJ1-1): DTAVSQTPKYLVTQMGNDKSIKCEQNLGHDTMYWYKQDSKKFLKIMFSYNNKELIINETVPNRFSPKSPDKAHLNLHINSLELGDSAVYFCASSPRGGGTEAFFGQGTRLTVV.

The chain has TRBV30 and TRBJ1-5; D is possibly TRBD1 (6 bases). The CDR3 covers 13 residues. Germline V gives CDR1 GTSNPN, CDR2 SVGIG (reference sequence). Between the trimmed V and J ends, which lost 2 bases and 6 bases, there was a span of 11 bases. CDR3 amino acids: CAWSTTGSQPQHF. The CDR3 nucleotides read TGTGCCTGGAGTACAACAGGGTCTCAGCCCCAGCATTTT.

This clone appeared a single time. V gene TRBV9 combines with J gene TRBJ1-1, with D maybe TRBD1 (5 bases). Trimming took off 0 bases at V and 7 bases at J, with 13 bases between the two ends. CDR1 and CDR2 from the germline V gene are SGDLS and YYNGEE. The CDR3 is 14 residues long. The CDR3 sequence: CASSVGEVGGEAFF. The CDR3 DNA is TGTGCCAGCAGCGTAGGGGAGGTGGGGGGTGAAGCTTTCTTT.

Concerning this clone: Relative to the germline gene, one junction end is altered; a read error may explain this. The chain joins TRBV6-1 to TRBJ2-2; D tentatively reads TRBD1 or TRBD2 (5 bases each). From germline, CDR1 is MNHNS and CDR2 SASEGT. The CDR3 totals 16 residues. DNA for the CDR3: TGTGCCAGCAGCCGCCTTTGTGGGGGAATCACCGGTGAGCTGTTTTTT. It is translated as CASSRLCGGITGELFF.

This sequence joins TRBV12-3 or TRBV12-4 and TRBJ1-6; the match to TRBD1 covers 9 bases. The CDR3 is 13 residues long. Trimming removed 5 bases from V and 13 bases from J; junction bases left unmatched: 6. The CDR3 nucleotides read TGTGCCAGCAGTCTCCGGGACAGGGATCCCCTCCACTTT. Amino acid sequence: CASSLRDRDPLHF.

Many counts were recorded for this clone. The chain has TRBV7-6 and TRBJ2-1; no clear D gene. The CDR3 length is 12 residues. Germline V gene lookup returns CDR1 SGHVS and CDR2 FNYEAQ. Trimming pared 3 bases from V and 6 bases from J, leaving 6 bases between. CDR3 amino acids: CASSFTSNEQFF. CDR3 sequence (DNA): TGTGCCAGCAGCTTTACCAGCAATGAGCAGTTCTTC.

J is TRBJ1-5 and V is TRBV20-1; 8 nucleotides align to TRBD1. The CDR3 length is 16 residues. Losses at the gene ends were 1 base for V and 5 bases for J; bases not matched to a gene: 10. In germline, CDR1 is DFQATT, CDR2 SNEGSKA (reference sequence). The CDR3 nucleotides are TGCAGTGCTAGAGTACATAGGGCAGGGGGCTATCAGCCCCAGCATTTT. Protein: CSARVHRAGGYQPQHF.

By sample fraction, this clone is medium-sized. DNA of the CDR3: TGCGCCAGCAGATGGACTACCCAAAGGGACAATGAGCAGTTCTTC. It specifies CASRWTTQRDNEQFF. The genes are TRBV5-1 and TRBJ2-1; the D gene is possibly TRBD2 (6 bases). Germline V gene sequence: CDR1 SGHRS, CDR2 YFSETQ. The ends were cut back, 5 bases at V and 5 bases at J, with 17 bases in the middle. The CDR3 spans 15 residues. The variable domain in full, completed from reference TRBV5-1 and TRBJ2-1, reads KAGVTQTPRYLIKTRGQQVTLSCSPISGHRSVSWYQQTPGQGLQFLFEYFSETQRNKGNFPGRFSGRQFSNSRSEMNVSTLELGDSALYLCASRWTTQRDNEQFFGPGTRLTVL.

This clone was seen repeatedly, ten times or more. The V call is TRBV5-6, the J call TRBJ2-7; D ambiguous. CDR3 length: 15 amino acids. V lost 4 bases, J lost 1 base, and 15 bases lay in between. Germline V CDR1 and CDR2: SGHDT, YYEEEE. The CDR3 bases are TGTGCCAGCAGCAAGGATCTGGGCCAGTCCTACGAGCAGTACTTC. It codes for CASSKDLGQSYEQYF.

J is TRBJ2-1 and V is TRBV20-1; 8 nucleotides align to TRBD2. The germline V gene has CDR1 DFQATT and CDR2 SNEGSKA (reference sequence). With V trimmed by 7 bases and J by 5 bases, 7 bases remained unmatched. This CDR3 is 13 amino acids long. This CDR3 reads CSVWTGGDNEQFF. Here the CDR3 DNA reads TGCAGTGTTTGGACGGGGGGGGACAATGAGCAGTTCTTC.

This clone ranks as medium-sized. The J gene is TRBJ2-7, the V gene TRBV12-3 or TRBV12-4; the match to TRBD2 covers 12 bases. The CDR3 has 16 amino acids. The V and J ends lost 3 bases and 6 bases, in that order; junction bases with no gene match: 9. The CDR3 coding sequence is TGTGCCAGCAGTTTTGTACTAGCGGGAGGCGCTCGCGAGCAGTACTTC. It yields the protein CASSFVLAGGAREQYF.

V is TRBV20-1 and J is TRBJ1-2, with D uncertain. Deletions cut 6 bases from V and 4 bases from J, with 15 bases between. The germline CDR1 and CDR2 sequences are DFQATT and SNEGSKA (reference sequence). The CDR3 length is 13 residues. CDR3 in amino acids: CSADDTLGYGYTF. In DNA, the CDR3 is TGCAGTGCCGACGATACTCTGGGCTATGGCTACACCTTC.

This clone has a count of ten or more. A much larger clone sits a single nucleotide away, making a read error possible. The sample carries other DNA sequences with the same CDR3. The rearrangement joins TRBV5-1 to TRBJ2-7, with no clear D. CDR1 is SGHRS and CDR2 is YFSETQ in the germline V gene. The CDR3 sequence is 12 residues long. The CDR3 sequence: CASSPAAYEQYF. CDR3 nucleotide sequence: TGCGCCAGCAGCCCGGCTGCCTACGAGCAATACTTC.

The chain uses TRBV6-2 or TRBV6-3 and TRBJ2-7; 7 bases fit TRBD2. The V gene's germline CDR1 is MNHEY and CDR2 SVGEGT. The V segment lost 6 bases and the J segment 1 base; nucleotides outside the gene matches: 12. This CDR3 is built from 16 residues. The CDR3 protein is CASSWESGTPSYEQYF. The CDR3 region has the DNA TGTGCCAGCAGCTGGGAGAGCGGGACCCCTTCCTACGAGCAGTACTTC.

This clone was picked up a small number of times. This chain links TRBV2 with TRBJ1-6, with 7 bases aligning to TRBD1. The CDR3 consists of 14 residues. V lost 4 bases to trimming and J lost 6 bases; unmatched junction nucleotides: 3. Germline CDR1 SNHLY, CDR2 FYNNEI. The CDR3 region has the DNA TGTGCCAGCAGTGGGGACAGCATTAATTCACCCCTCCACTTT. It is translated as CASSGDSINSPLHF.

This clone came up many times. The chain employs TRBV6-1 and TRBJ2-1; D remains ambiguous. The CDR3 is 14 amino acids. The germline V and J ends were trimmed by 6 bases and 2 bases, with 11 bases remaining between them. Germline V gives CDR1 MNHNS, CDR2 SASEGT. The CDR3 sequence: CASRTRITYNEQFF. CDR3 in DNA: TGTGCCAGCAGGACCCGAATTACCTACAATGAGCAGTTCTTC.

This clone appeared a few times. J is TRBJ1-3 and V is TRBV6-1; D gene uncertain. V was trimmed by 1 base and J by 4 bases, leaving 11 bases between them. In germline, CDR1 is MNHNS, CDR2 SASEGT. CDR3 size: 15 residues. The CDR3 here is CASSEVDGRGNTIYF. In nucleotides, the CDR3 is TGTGCCAGCAGTGAAGTCGATGGGAGGGGAAACACCATATATTTT.

This clone appeared a few times. The J gene is TRBJ2-7, the V gene TRBV6-5; 8 nucleotides agree with TRBD2. The CDR3 consists of 16 residues. CDR1 and CDR2 (germline): MNHEY, SVGAGI. V shed 0 bases and J 7 bases; nucleotides not matched to a gene: 11. CDR3 amino acids: CASSYSASGWVGEQYF. The CDR3 region has the DNA TGTGCCAGCAGTTACTCGGCTAGCGGGTGGGTGGGAGAGCAGTACTTC.

The CDR3 DNA reads TGCGCCAGCAGCGAACAGAGGGGAACCTACGAGCAGTACTTC. Protein: CASSEQRGTYEQYF. The J gene is TRBJ2-7, the V gene TRBV4-3; TRBD1 or TRBD2 may be the D gene (5 bases each). The V end lost 5 bases, the J end lost 2 bases, and 13 bases lay between the germline ends. Germline CDR1 LGHNA, CDR2 YSLEER. This CDR3 has 14 residues.

This clone qualifies as medium-sized. The chain is built from TRBV27 and TRBJ2-7, with 12 bases matching TRBD1. Germline V gene sequence: CDR1 MNHEY, CDR2 SMNVEV (reference sequence). The J segment lost 5 bases and the V segment lost 3 bases, leaving 5 bases of the junction unmatched. This CDR3 is built from 15 residues. The CDR3, as DNA: TGTGCCAGCAGTTTGGTGGGACAGGGGGCTGACGAGCAGTACTTC. This gives the protein CASSLVGQGADEQYF.

This clone was observed a few times. The rearrangement uses TRBV5-1 and TRBJ1-4, with D unresolved. Trimming cost V 7 bases and J 7 bases, with 17 bases left between them. The CDR3 consists of 14 residues. The V gene's germline CDR1 is SGHRS and CDR2 YFSETQ. CDR3 nucleotide sequence: TGCGCCAGCTTGGAAGGAATGAAGAGTGAAAAACTGTTTTTT. Its protein is CASLEGMKSEKLFF.

This sequence joins TRBV12-3 or TRBV12-4 and TRBJ1-3; 9 nucleotides align to TRBD1. The junction had 15 bases not matched to a gene; V was cut back by 7 bases and J by 2 bases. CDR3 length equals 18 residues. The chain's CDR3 is CASTLGGAGTGTGNTIYF. CDR3 DNA: TGTGCCAGCACCCTGGGGGGCGCTGGGACAGGGACTGGAAACACCATATATTTT.

The genes are TRBV5-4 and TRBJ2-7, with D maybe TRBD2 (5 bases). The CDR3 spans 14 residues. Trimming stripped 1 base from V and 2 bases from J, with 10 bases between. CDR1 SGHNT and CDR2 YYREEE come from the germline V gene (reference sequence). CDR3 in DNA: TGTGCCAGCAGCTTGCCTAGCAATCCCTACGAGCAGTACTTC. Protein product: CASSLPSNPYEQYF.

This clone was counted a single time. The CDR3 ends on some other residue instead of the conserved phenylalanine or tryptophan, so this is likely a read error. The V gene is TRBV5-6, the J gene TRBJ2-1, with TRBD2 as a possible D gene (6 bases). CDR3 length: 14 residues. V was pared by 3 bases and J by 6 bases, with 13 bases between. Per germline, CDR1 SGHDT and CDR2 YYEEEE. The chain's CDR3 is CASSWTTGGNEQFL. The CDR3 DNA reads as TGTGCCAGCAGCTGGACTACCGGGGGCAATGAGCAGTTCCTC.

This chain uses TRBV11-2 with TRBJ2-3; 7 nucleotides align to TRBD2. V gave up 0 bases and J gave up 1 base; unmatched junction bases: 4. Germline loops: CDR1 SGHAT, CDR2 FQNNGV. CDR3 length: 16 residues. In nucleotides, the CDR3 is TGTGCCAGCAGCTTAGATGCTAGCGGTGGCACAGATACGCAGTATTTT. Amino acids: CASSLDASGGTDTQYF.

In its sample, this clone was seen many times. This chain uses TRBV7-9 with TRBJ1-1, with D possibly being TRBD1 (5 bases). Germline V lookup: CDR1 SEHNR, CDR2 FQNEAQ (reference sequence). V was pared by 4 bases and J by 4 bases, with 10 bases between. The CDR3 covers 13 residues. The CDR3 loop reads CASSWDGGTEAFF. The CDR3 DNA sequence: TGTGCCAGCAGCTGGGATGGGGGCACTGAAGCTTTCTTT.

The genes are TRBV5-4 and TRBJ2-7, with TRBD2 as a possible D gene (6 bases). In germline, CDR1 is SGHNT, CDR2 YYREEE (reference sequence). This CDR3 has 16 amino acids. V was shortened by 4 bases and J by 6 bases, with 23 bases between the two germline ends. CDR3 amino acids: CASSIWGERSRLEQYF. CDR3 nucleotides: TGTGCCAGCAGCATCTGGGGGGAGAGGAGCCGGCTCGAGCAGTACTTC.